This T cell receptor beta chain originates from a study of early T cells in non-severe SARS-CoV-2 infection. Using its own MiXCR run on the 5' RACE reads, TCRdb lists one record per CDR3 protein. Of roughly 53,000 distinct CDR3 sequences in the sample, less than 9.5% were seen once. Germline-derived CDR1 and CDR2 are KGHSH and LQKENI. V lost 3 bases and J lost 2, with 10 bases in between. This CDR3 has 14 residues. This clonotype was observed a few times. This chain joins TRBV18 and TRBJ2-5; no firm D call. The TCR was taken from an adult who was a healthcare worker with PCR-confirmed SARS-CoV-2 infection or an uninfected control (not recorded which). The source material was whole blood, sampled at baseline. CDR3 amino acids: CASSPLAAQETQYF. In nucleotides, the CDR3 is TGTGCCAGCTCACCCCTTGCGGCACAAGAGACCCAGTACTTC.